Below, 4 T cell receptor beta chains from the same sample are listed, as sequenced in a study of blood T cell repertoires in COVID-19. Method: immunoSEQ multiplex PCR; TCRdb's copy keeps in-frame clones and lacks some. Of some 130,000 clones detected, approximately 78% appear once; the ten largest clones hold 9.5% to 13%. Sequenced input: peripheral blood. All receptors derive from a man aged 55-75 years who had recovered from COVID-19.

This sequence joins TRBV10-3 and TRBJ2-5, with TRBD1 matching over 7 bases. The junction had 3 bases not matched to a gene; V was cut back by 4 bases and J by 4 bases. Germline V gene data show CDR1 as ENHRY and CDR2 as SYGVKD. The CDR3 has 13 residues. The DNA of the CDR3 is TGTGCCATCAGTGGAGGGGGCCCAGAGACCCAGTACTTC. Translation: CAISGGGPETQYF.

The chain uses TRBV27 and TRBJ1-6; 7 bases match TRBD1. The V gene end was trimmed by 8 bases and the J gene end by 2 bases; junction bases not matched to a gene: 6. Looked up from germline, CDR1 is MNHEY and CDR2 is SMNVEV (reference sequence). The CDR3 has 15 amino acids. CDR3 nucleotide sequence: TGTGCCAGCTCCGTCGACAGGGCCTATAATTCACCCCTCCACTTT. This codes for CASSVDRAYNSPLHF.

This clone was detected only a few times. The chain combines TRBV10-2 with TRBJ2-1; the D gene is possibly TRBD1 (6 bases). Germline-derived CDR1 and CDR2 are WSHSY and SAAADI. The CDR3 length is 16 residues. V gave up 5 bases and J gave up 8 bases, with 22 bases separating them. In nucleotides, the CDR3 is TGCGCCAGCAGTACGGTGCGCGGCAACAGGGCGGATGAGCAGTTCTTC. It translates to CASSTVRGNRADEQFF.

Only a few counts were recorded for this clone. The CDR3 loop reads CASRDSGRVLNTGELFF. In DNA, the CDR3 is TGTGCCAGCAGGGATAGCGGGAGGGTTCTGAACACCGGGGAGCTGTTTTTT. V usage is TRBV21-1 and J usage is TRBJ2-2; the DNA was not used to check the table's D call, TRBD2. TRBV21-1 is listed as a pseudogene. The CDR3 sequence is 17 residues long.